This TCR beta chain was documented in a study of blood T cell repertoires in COVID-19. The germline CDR1 and CDR2 sequences are KGHSH and LQKENI. V gave up 2 bases and J gave up 6 bases; unmatched junction bases: 6. The CDR3 totals 14 residues. Original analysis: Amplification of reference gene primers provided the estimated nucleated cell counts. Clones were sequenced by immunoSEQ multiplex PCR, and TCRdb holds only the in-frame ones, with some missing. Clone size and V and J calls were adopted from that table, with D and trimming inferred from the DNA. This sample has 250,000 to 300,000 clones, with approximately 83% found just once. The recovered donors of Cohort 3 showed two negative PCRs, clearance, or symptom resolution.

Material for sequencing was PBMCs or T cells enriched from blood (not recorded which). The J gene is TRBJ1-2, the V gene TRBV18; 7 nucleotides agree with TRBD1. The TCR sequence derives from a woman aged 50 to 65 who had recovered from COVID-19. The CDR3 loop reads CASSPTGTEDGYTF. The DNA for the CDR3 is TGTGCCAGCTCACCAACCGGGACAGAAGATGGCTACACCTTC. The entire variable domain, with the rest obtained from reference TRBV18 and TRBJ1-2, is as follows: NAGVMQNPRHLVRRRGQEARLRCSPMKGHSHVYWYRQLPEEGLKFMVYLQKENIIDESGMPKERFSAEFPKEGPSILRIQQVVRGDSAAYFCASSPTGTEDGYTFGSGTRLTVV.